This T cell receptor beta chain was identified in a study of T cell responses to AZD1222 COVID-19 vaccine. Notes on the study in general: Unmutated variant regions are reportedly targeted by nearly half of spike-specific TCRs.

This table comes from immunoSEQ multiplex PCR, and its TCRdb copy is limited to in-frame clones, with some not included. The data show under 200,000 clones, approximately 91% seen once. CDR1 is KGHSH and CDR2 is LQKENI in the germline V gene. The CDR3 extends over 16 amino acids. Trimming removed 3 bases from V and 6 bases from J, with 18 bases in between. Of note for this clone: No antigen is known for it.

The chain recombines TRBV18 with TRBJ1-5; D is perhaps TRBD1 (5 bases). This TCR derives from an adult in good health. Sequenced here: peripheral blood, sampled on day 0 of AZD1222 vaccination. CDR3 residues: CASSPYAKTDSQPQHF. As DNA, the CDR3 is TGTGCCAGCTCACCTTACGCAAAGACAGATTCTCAGCCCCAGCATTTT.